What follows describes a single T cell receptor beta chain. This clone's antigen is unknown. Base qualities are not provided; no much larger clone lies one nucleotide away. This specimen comes from a study of CD8 T cells in Susac syndrome (dated by TCRdb to about 2019). Background for the entire study: The study used repertoire sequencing to test whether antigen drove CD8+ T cell activation and differentiation in Susac syndrome. Clonality of the CD8+ T cell repertoire was compared between roughly eleven healthy donors, approximately 14 Susac syndrome patients and 15 or so multiple sclerosis patients. Study-wide conclusions, independent of this receptor: The number of individuals in the TCR sequencing and HLA analysis was recognized as being relatively small.

The germline V gene (reference sequence) provides CDR1 MNHEY and CDR2 SMNVEV. Trimming costs V 2 bases and J 5 bases, and their ends lie 10 bases apart. The CDR3 measures 13 amino acids from cysteine to phenylalanine. Only the CDR3 portion is preserved as DNA: 39 bases, with reading frame beginning at the first base. RNA was extracted with the RNeasy kit and roughly 0.5 to 1 ug was reverse transcribed using random hexamers. The immunoSEQ multiplex PCR assay, which covers 54 Vbeta and 13 Jbeta segments, was used to amplify TCR beta CDR3 regions. PCR amplification bias was corrected by using a synthetic template baseline for primer optimization and computational correction. Processing in the source paper ran as follows. Only productive sequences were kept, with reads annotated to V, D and J genes according to IMGT and analyzed in immunoSEQ Analyzer. To calculate clonality, Shannon entropy was normalized by log2 of the number of productive unique sequences and then subtracted from one. Public and private clones were assessed among the 100 most prevalent clones of each patient and control. A clone was defined as Susac-specific if it was absent from the healthy and MS cohorts, from 950 to 1,300 published viral clones and from other ImmuneACCESS disease sequences. TCRdb reprocessed the public reads (quality trimming at Q25 with fastp, clone calling with MiXCR) and kept in-frame beta chains. Merged by CDR3 protein, the rows form single entries marked with the most common genes and DNA. The V and J calls here are based on TCRdb, not the publication. In all, the sample holds fewer than 250,000 distinct CDR3 sequences, and approximately 90% of those were seen once. The ten top clones hold about 0.12% of the sample.

Peripheral blood CD8+ and CD4+ T cells from healthy donors, Susac syndrome patients and multiple sclerosis patients were profiled by high-throughput TCR beta sequencing. Multiple sclerosis controls were treatment-naive patients with stable or active relapsing-remitting disease fulfilling revised McDonald criteria. CD8+ TEMRA cells were enriched by FACS, while bulk CD8+ and CD4+ T cells were purified by magnetic negative isolation. Blood was collected in EDTA tubes and processed within 24 hours, with PBMCs isolated through density gradient centrifugation. PBMCs intended for TCR sequencing were cryopreserved in liquid nitrogen and thawed later in a water bath at 37 degrees C. The sorted or isolated CD4+, CD8+ and CD8+ TEMRA cells reached a purity of at least 90%.

Sequenced input: CD8+ T cells from PBMCs. The chain couples TRBV27 to TRBJ2-7; too little of a D gene remains to name it. This receptor was taken from a human donor with multiple sclerosis. CDR3 protein: CASSLKGSHEQYF. The DNA sequence reads TGTGCCAGCAGTTTAAAGGGTTCCCACGAGCAGTACTTC.